This TCR beta chain originates from a study of cytomegalovirus exposure and HLA in healthy donors. Study-wide points: A further, later analysis showed that HLA-associated TCR beta chains (compared with equally common others) were more clonally expanded.

With 60 Vbeta and 13 Jbeta primers, the PCR was carried out. Sequencing used immunoSEQ multiplex PCR; TCRdb keeps in-frame clones, though not all of them. The data contain about 110,000 clones, about 80% of them singletons. Donors counted as nominally healthy when sampled, yet unrecorded immune exposures were likely. With regard to this clone: The antigen remains unidentified.

After removal of 4 bases from V and 13 bases from J, the junction contained 11 bases not matched to a gene. The length of the CDR3 is 16 residues. Germline assignment: CDR1 MNHNS and CDR2 SASEGT. The source is a man younger than 40 in good health and CMV-seropositive. Sequenced material: PBMCs. The chain uses TRBV6-1 and TRBJ2-1; 15 positions match TRBD2. The CDR3 nucleotides are TGTGCCAGCAGTGCGTACCTTGGACTAGCGGGGGGGAAACAGTTCTTC. Protein sequence: CASSAYLGLAGGKQFF.